The 4 T cell receptor beta chains in this list originate from one sample, sequenced in a study of follicular helper T cells after annual influenza vaccination. Method: immunoSEQ multiplex PCR; TCRdb's copy keeps in-frame clones and lacks some. Of about 14,000 clones in the sample, 80% to 90% were seen once. As to time point: 2014-2015 season, pre-vaccination. The specimen comprised CXCR5- memory CD4+ T cells sorted from blood, sampled on the day of influenza vaccination. Source of these receptors: an adult who received the influenza vaccine.

V and J are TRBV30 and TRBJ1-2; no clear D gene. The germline V gene encodes CDR1 GTSNPN and CDR2 SVGIG (reference sequence). Trimming left V 0 bases short and J 6 bases short, with 11 bases between. CDR3 size: 13 residues. The CDR3 loop is CAWSVYTLHGYTF. CDR3 bases: TGTGCCTGGAGTGTATACACCCTCCATGGCTACACCTTC.

This sequence joins TRBV19 and TRBJ1-5, with D possibly matching TRBD1 (5 bases). With 6 bases removed from V and 7 bases from J, the gap between germline ends came to 16 bases. Germline CDR1 reads LNHDA; CDR2 reads SQIVND (reference sequence). This CDR3 contains 14 residues. Here the CDR3 reads CASRGTAEGQPQHF. The CDR3 DNA is TGTGCCAGTAGGGGGACCGCTGAGGGACAGCCCCAGCATTTT.

The V gene is TRBV19, the J gene TRBJ2-3, with D possibly TRBD2 on 5 matching bases. There are 14 residues in the CDR3. Germline CDR1 and CDR2: LNHDA and SQIVND (reference sequence). The germline V and J ends were trimmed by 3 bases and 6 bases, with 13 bases remaining between them. This chain's CDR3 is CASSIRGIADTQYF. In DNA form, the CDR3 reads TGTGCCAGTAGTATTCGTGGCATAGCGGATACGCAGTATTTT.

This chain connects TRBV18 to TRBJ2-5; D call uncertain. This CDR3 spans 14 amino acids. The germline CDR1 and CDR2 sequences are KGHSH and LQKENI. V was cut by 3 bases and J by 2 bases, with 10 bases left in between. The CDR3 reads CASSPPGRQETQYF. The CDR3 nucleotides read TGTGCCAGCTCACCGCCGGGCAGGCAAGAGACCCAGTACTTC.